The subject of this entry is one TCR beta chain. Unsorted samples, those not sorted, used about 90 million PBMCs for genomic DNA. This specimen belongs to a study of shared clonotypes between healthy human individuals. Unsorted PBMC samples were amplified in replicate PCRs containing 250 to 350 ng DNA, some 30,000 T cell genomes. Repertoires were generated with immunoSEQ multiplex PCR, while TCRdb's copy carries only in-frame clones and drops some. The table records roughly 480,000 clones, 70% to 85% of them present only once. The V end was cut by 4 bases, the J end by 8 bases, with 8 bases between. Germline-derived CDR1 and CDR2 are MDHEN and SYDVKM. CDR3 length equals 11 residues.

The J gene is TRBJ1-2, the V gene TRBV28; D is unresolved. The specimen was PBMCs. The clonotype originates from a woman in her 40s in good health. Some clones in this sample may be carry-over from other donors' samples. CDR3 in amino acids: CASSYVAGYTF. CDR3 DNA: TGTGCCAGCAGTTATGTCGCGGGCTACACCTTC.